This TCR beta chain was retrieved from a study of shared T cell receptors in the human thymus. This clone showed up just a few times. The CDR3 extends over 14 amino acids. Trimming removed 2 bases from V and 2 bases from J, with 10 bases in between. Germline V gives CDR1 MGHRA, CDR2 YSYEKL. Sequencing was performed with immunoSEQ multiplex PCR; in TCRdb, only in-frame clones are kept and a portion is missing. The data hold 540,000 or so clones, with 70% to 80% observed a single time. These same data were also listed under a study on human thymus T cells. Per that study: The thymus tissue came from resections taken during corrective heart surgery. A high degree of thymic repertoire overlap among unrelated individuals was reported in related research.

The source is a boy in the first two years of life with a congenital heart defect. The chain employs TRBV4-1 and TRBJ2-7, with unresolved D. Input material: thymocytes. The CDR3 is CASSQNQATYEQYF. In nucleotides, the CDR3 is TGCGCCAGCAGCCAAAATCAGGCTACCTACGAGCAGTACTTC.